Listed below are T cell receptor beta chains from one sample, sequenced in a study of T cells in Graves' hyperthyroidism and ophthalmopathy. TCRdb redid the calling of the multiplex PCR reads with MiXCR, one entry per CDR3 protein. The sample lists hundreds of thousands of distinct CDR3 sequences, around a quarter occurring once. The sequenced material came from blood. Receptors originate from a woman under 40 with Graves' ophthalmopathy. Each CDR3 is given with its conserved first and last residue. The D gene is left open where the match is weak. Clone sizes are given selectively: once, few, many, or a class where the clone is expanded.

clone size,V gene,J gene,D gene,CDR3 protein,CDR3 DNA
many,TRBV19,TRBJ1-1,TRBD1,CASSHFGQGASEAFF,TGTGCCAGTAGTCATTTCGGACAGGGCGCTTCTGAAGCTTTCTTT
many,TRBV6-2/TRBV6-3,TRBJ2-7,.,CASSYYRARDTATDEQYF,TGTGCCAGCAGTTACTACCGCGCCCGGGACACGGCTACCGACGAGCAGTACTTC
many,TRBV11-2,TRBJ2-2,.,CASSPSLRVNTGELFF,TGTGCCAGCAGCCCCTCATTAAGGGTGAACACCGGGGAGCTGTTTTTT
many,TRBV2,TRBJ2-5,.,CASSEDSFRDQYF,TGTGCCAGCAGTGAAGACAGCTTCAGGGACCAGTACTTC
once,TRBV4-2,TRBJ1-6,.,CASSQELAGASNSPLHF,TGTGCCAGCAGCCAAGAACTGGCGGGGGCAAGCAATTCACCCCTCCACTTT
few,TRBV20-1,TRBJ2-5,.,CSARDQGGKTQYF,TGCAGTGCTAGAGATCAGGGGGGGAAGACCCAGTACTTC
many,TRBV20-1,TRBJ2-5,TRBD2,CSAPRGVETQYF,TGCAGTGCTCCTCGGGGGGTTGAGACCCAGTACTTC
.,TRBV11-2,TRBJ1-1,.,CASSLGVGSSLTEAFF,TGTGCCAGCAGCTTAGGGGTGGGGTCCTCCCTCACTGAAGCTTTCTTT
many,TRBV28,TRBJ2-2,.,CASSLSAGVEIGELFF,TGTGCCAGCAGTTTATCTGCAGGGGTGGAGATCGGGGAGCTGTTTTTT
many,TRBV6-1,TRBJ2-7,.,CASSPTPGASYEQYF,TGTGCCAGCAGCCCAACCCCGGGCGCCTCCTACGAGCAGTACTTC
.,TRBV20-1,TRBJ2-5,.,CSATRTAIQETQHF,TGCAGTGCTACCCGGACGGCGATACAAGAGACCCAGCACTTC